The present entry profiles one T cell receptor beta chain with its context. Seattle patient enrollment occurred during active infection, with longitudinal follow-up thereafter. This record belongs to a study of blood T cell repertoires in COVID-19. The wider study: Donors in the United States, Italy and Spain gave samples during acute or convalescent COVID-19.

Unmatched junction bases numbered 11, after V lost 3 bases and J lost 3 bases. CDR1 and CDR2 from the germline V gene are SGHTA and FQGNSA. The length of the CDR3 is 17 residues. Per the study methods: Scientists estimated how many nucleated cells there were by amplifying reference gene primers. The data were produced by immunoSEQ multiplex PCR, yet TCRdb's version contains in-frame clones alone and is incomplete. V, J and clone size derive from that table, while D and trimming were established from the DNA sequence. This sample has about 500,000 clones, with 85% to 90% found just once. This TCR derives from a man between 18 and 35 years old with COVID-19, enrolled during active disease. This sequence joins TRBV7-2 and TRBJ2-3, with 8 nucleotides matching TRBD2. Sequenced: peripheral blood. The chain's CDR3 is CASSFWTSPRLTDTQYF. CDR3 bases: TGTGCCAGCAGCTTCTGGACTAGCCCACGCCTGACAGATACGCAGTATTTT.